Each of the 13 T cell receptor beta chains below was sequenced from the same sample in a study of technical replicates of blood from a handful of donors. TCRdb's copy holds only in-frame clones and misses some; the assay was immunoSEQ multiplex PCR. The table records 56,000 or so clones, nearly 95% of them present only once. The sequencing input was PBMCs. All receptors come from a human donor in good health. Some clones in this sample may be carry-over from other donors' samples.

The V and J genes are TRBV6-1 and TRBJ2-2; 8 bases agree with TRBD1. The junction had 2 bases not matched to a gene; V was cut back by 1 base and J by 4 bases. CDR3 size: 15 residues. Germline V gives CDR1 MNHNS, CDR2 SASEGT. The CDR3, as DNA: TGTGCCAGCAGTGAAGTGACAGGGGTCACCGGGGAGCTGTTTTTT. It codes for CASSEVTGVTGELFF.

This clone was found once. The CDR3 DNA reads TGTGCCAGCAGGCGCGCGGGTAGCTCCTACAATGAGCAGTTCTTC. Translated: CASRRAGSSYNEQFF. The chain uses TRBV6-1 and TRBJ2-1; maybe TRBD2 (5 bases). CDR1 is MNHNS and CDR2 is SASEGT in the germline V gene. V lost 6 bases and J 0 bases, leaving 12 bases between the germline ends. This CDR3 contains 15 residues.

This clone has only a few counts. This chain connects TRBV4-3 to TRBJ2-5, with TRBD2 matching over 8 bases. The length of the CDR3 is 16 residues. From germline, CDR1 is LGHNA and CDR2 YSLEER. Trimming cost V 3 bases and J 1 base; bases outside gene matches: 7. Here the CDR3 DNA reads TGCGCCAGCAGCCAGTACTATGGACTAGCCCAAGAGACCCAGTACTTC. Translation gives CASSQYYGLAQETQYF.

This sequence joins TRBV15 and TRBJ2-3; D is perhaps TRBD1 (6 bases). There are 15 residues in the CDR3. V was clipped by 0 bases and J by 5 bases, with 12 bases between them. The germline gives CDR1 LNHNV, CDR2 YYDKDF (reference sequence). The CDR3 reads CATSRDSTGQDTQYF. DNA of the CDR3: TGTGCCACCAGCAGAGACTCAACAGGGCAAGATACGCAGTATTTT.

The chain couples TRBV9 to TRBJ1-5, with TRBD1 as a possible D gene (6 bases). V lost 3 bases to trimming and J lost 9 bases, with 16 bases between them. The length of the CDR3 is 14 residues. Germline CDR1 and CDR2: SGDLS and YYNGEE. The DNA of the CDR3 is TGTGCCAGCAGCGGAGGACAGCTCGGTGGGCCCCAGCATTTT. The encoded protein is CASSGGQLGGPQHF.

The genes are TRBV29-1 and TRBJ1-5; D possibly corresponds to TRBD1 (5 bases). This CDR3 has 13 amino acids. V was pared by 6 bases and J by 0 bases, with 9 bases between. Germline CDR1 SQVTM, CDR2 ANQGSEA. The CDR3 loop reads CSVGESSNQPQHF. The CDR3 DNA reads TGCAGCGTAGGGGAATCTAGCAATCAGCCCCAGCATTTT.

The V and J genes are TRBV4-3 and TRBJ2-1; weak D call: TRBD2 (7 bases). V was pared by 0 bases and J by 4 bases, with 16 bases between. The CDR3 is 17 amino acids. Germline V gene data show CDR1 as LGHNA and CDR2 as YSLEER. This chain's CDR3 is CASSQDSRGGPYNEQFF. CDR3 sequence (DNA): TGCGCCAGCAGCCAAGATAGTAGGGGGGGGCCTTACAATGAGCAGTTCTTC.

The rearrangement links TRBV2 to TRBJ1-2; 10 bases line up with TRBD1. Trimming at V came to 6 bases and at J to 2 bases, leaving 0 bases not matched to a gene. The CDR3 contains 13 residues. Germline V gene data show CDR1 as SNHLY and CDR2 as FYNNEI. The CDR3 is CASRDRGNYGYTF. In DNA form, the CDR3 reads TGTGCCAGCAGGGACAGGGGGAACTATGGCTACACCTTC.

The CDR3 loop is CASSSPGAGNTEAFF. The CDR3 nucleotides read TGCGCCAGCAGCTCCCCAGGGGCCGGGAACACTGAAGCTTTCTTT. V usage is TRBV4-1 and J usage is TRBJ1-1; a weak D match, TRBD1 (6 bases). Trimming left V 5 bases short and J 1 base short, with 14 bases between. There are 15 residues in the CDR3. In germline, CDR1 is MGHRA, CDR2 YSYEKL.

V gene TRBV4-3 combines with J gene TRBJ2-7; 12 bases are a match to TRBD2. After removal of 4 bases from V and 4 bases from J, the junction contained 5 bases not matched to a gene. The CDR3 is 15 residues long. The germline CDR1 and CDR2 sequences are LGHNA and YSLEER. The CDR3 protein is CASSPRLAGVYEQYF. Written as DNA, the CDR3 is TGCGCCAGCAGCCCAAGACTAGCGGGAGTATACGAGCAGTACTTC.

J is TRBJ2-7 and V is TRBV10-3; TRBD2 matches at 8 bases. The germline V gene encodes CDR1 ENHRY and CDR2 SYGVKD. The CDR3 consists of 14 residues. V was pared by 3 bases and J by 7 bases, with 8 bases of the junction left unmatched. The CDR3 region is CAISDNPRGGEQYF. The CDR3 coding sequence is TGTGCCATCAGTGACAACCCTCGGGGGGGGGAGCAGTACTTC.

V is TRBV4-2 and J is TRBJ1-1; maybe TRBD1 (6 bases). The germline V gene has CDR1 LGHNA and CDR2 YNFKEQ. Trimming removed 4 bases at V and 5 bases at J, with 20 bases between. This CDR3 is 16 amino acids long. CDR3 DNA sequence: TGTGCCAGCAGCCCTTTGTCCGGGCTGGGGGCAACTGAAGCTTTCTTT. Translated: CASSPLSGLGATEAFF.

This chain uses TRBV2 with TRBJ2-3; the match to TRBD2 covers 9 bases. V lost 5 bases to trimming and J lost 6 bases; unmatched junction nucleotides: 6. The CDR3 has 14 amino acids. Per the germline V gene, CDR1 is SNHLY and CDR2 is FYNNEI. CDR3 coding DNA: TGTGCCAGCAGTCAGCGGGGGGCGGGGGATACGCAGTATTTT. Translating gives CASSQRGAGDTQYF.